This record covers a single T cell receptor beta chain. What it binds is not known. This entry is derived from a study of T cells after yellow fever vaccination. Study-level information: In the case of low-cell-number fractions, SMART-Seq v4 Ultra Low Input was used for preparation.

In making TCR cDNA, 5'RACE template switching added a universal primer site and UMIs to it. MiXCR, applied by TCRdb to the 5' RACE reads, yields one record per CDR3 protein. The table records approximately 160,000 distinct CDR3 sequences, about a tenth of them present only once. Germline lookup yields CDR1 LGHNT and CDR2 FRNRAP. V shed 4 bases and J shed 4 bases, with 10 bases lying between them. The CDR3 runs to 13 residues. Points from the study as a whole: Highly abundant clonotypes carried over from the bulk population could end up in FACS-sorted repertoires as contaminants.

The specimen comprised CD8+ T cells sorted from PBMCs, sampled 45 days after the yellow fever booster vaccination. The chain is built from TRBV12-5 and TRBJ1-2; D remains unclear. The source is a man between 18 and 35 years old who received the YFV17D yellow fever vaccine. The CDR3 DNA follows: TGTGCTAGTGGTTCCTCCGACCTCTATGGCTACACCTTC. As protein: CASGSSDLYGYTF. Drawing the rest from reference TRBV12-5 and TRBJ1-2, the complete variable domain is DARVTQTPRHKVTEMGQEVTMRCQPILGHNTVFWYRQTMMQGLELLAYFRNRAPLDDSGMPKDRFSAEMPDATLATLKIQPSEPRDSAVYFCASGSSDLYGYTFGSGTRLTVV.